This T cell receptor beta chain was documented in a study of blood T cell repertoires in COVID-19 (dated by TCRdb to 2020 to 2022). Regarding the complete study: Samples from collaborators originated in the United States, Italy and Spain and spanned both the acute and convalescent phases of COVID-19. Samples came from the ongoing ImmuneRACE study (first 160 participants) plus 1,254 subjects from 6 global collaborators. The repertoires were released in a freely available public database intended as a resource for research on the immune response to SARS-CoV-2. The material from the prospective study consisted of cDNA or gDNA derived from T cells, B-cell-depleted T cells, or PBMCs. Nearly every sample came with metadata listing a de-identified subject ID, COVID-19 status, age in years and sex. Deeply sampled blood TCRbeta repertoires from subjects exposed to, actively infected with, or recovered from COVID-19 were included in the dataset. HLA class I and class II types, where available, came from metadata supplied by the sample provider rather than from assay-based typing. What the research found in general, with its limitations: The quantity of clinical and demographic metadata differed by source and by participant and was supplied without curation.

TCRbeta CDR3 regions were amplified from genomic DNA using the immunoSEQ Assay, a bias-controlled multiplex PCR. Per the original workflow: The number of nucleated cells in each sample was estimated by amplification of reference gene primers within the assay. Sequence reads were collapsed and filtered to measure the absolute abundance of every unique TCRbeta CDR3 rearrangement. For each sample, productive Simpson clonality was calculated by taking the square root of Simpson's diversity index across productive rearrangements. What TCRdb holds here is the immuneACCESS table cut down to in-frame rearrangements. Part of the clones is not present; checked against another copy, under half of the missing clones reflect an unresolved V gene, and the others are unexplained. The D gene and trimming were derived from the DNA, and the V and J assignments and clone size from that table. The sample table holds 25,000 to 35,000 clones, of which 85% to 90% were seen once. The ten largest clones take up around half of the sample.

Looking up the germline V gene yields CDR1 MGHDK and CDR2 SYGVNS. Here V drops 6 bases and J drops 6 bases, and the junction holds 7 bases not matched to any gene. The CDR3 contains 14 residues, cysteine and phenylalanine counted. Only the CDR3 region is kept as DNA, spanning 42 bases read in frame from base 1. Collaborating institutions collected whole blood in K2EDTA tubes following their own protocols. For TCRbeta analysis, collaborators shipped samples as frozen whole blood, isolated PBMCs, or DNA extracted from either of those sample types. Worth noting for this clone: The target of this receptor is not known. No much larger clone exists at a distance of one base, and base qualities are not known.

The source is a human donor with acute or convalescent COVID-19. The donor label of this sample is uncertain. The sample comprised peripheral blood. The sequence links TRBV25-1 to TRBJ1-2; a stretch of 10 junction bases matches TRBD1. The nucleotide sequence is TGTGCCAGCAGAAAACCGGGACAGGGGCATGGCTACACCTTC. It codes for CASRKPGQGHGYTF.